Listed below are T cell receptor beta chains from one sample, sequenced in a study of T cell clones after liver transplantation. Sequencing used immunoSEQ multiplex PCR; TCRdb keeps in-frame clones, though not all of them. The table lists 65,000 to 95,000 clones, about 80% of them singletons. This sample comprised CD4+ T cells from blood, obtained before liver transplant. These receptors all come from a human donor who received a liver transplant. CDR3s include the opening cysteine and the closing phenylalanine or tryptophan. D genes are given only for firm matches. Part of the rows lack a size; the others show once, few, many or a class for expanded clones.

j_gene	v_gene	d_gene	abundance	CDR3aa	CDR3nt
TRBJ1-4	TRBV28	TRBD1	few	CASSSRGRGGTNEKLFF	TGTGCCAGCAGTTCAAGGGGGCGAGGAGGAACTAATGAAAAACTGTTTTTT
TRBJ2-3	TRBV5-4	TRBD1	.	CARTGDPSTDTQYF	TGTGCCAGAACAGGGGACCCTAGCACAGATACGCAGTATTTT
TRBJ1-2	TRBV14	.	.	CASSYQRQANNGYTF	TGTGCCAGCAGCTACCAACGACAGGCGAATAATGGCTACACCTTC
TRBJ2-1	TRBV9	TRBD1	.	CASSVVGTGSYNEQFF	TGTGCCAGCAGCGTAGTAGGGACAGGGTCCTACAATGAGCAGTTCTTC
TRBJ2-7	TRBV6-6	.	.	CASSYLSLRAPREQYF	TGTGCCAGCAGTTACCTCTCCTTGCGGGCTCCCCGCGAGCAGTACTTC
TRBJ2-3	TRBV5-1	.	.	CASSFGLVGADTQYF	TGCGCCAGCAGTTTTGGACTAGTGGGGGCGGATACGCAGTATTTT
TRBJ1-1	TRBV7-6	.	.	CASSSVGGLGTEAFF	TGTGCCAGCAGCTCAGTCGGGGGTTTAGGCACTGAAGCTTTCTTT
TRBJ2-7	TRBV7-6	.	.	CASSLAQTYEQYF	TGTGCCAGCAGCTTAGCGCAGACTTACGAGCAGTACTTC
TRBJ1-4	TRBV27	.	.	CASRKQGRATNEKLFF	TGTGCCAGCAGGAAACAGGGAAGGGCAACTAATGAAAAACTGTTTTTT
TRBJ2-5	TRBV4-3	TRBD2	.	CASSILAGEETQYF	TGCGCCAGCAGCATACTAGCGGGAGAGGAGACCCAGTACTTC
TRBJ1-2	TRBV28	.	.	CASSVQVNYGYTF	TGTGCCAGCAGTGTACAGGTTAACTATGGCTACACCTTC
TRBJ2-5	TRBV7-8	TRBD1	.	CASSWDRGLETQYF	TGTGCCAGCAGCTGGGACAGGGGGCTTGAGACCCAGTACTTC
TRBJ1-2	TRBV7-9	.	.	CASSSNSGTGYGYTF	TGTGCCAGCAGCTCGAATTCCGGGACCGGGTATGGCTACACCTTC
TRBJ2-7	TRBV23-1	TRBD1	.	CASTQDRRHTCYEQYF	TGCGCCAGCACTCAGGACAGGCGTCACACTTGCTACGAGCAGTACTTC
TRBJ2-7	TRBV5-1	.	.	CASSSTALWEEAPYEQYF	TGCGCCAGCAGCTCAACGGCCTTGTGGGAGGAGGCCCCCTACGAGCAGTACTTC
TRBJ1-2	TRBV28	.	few	CASTRDIYGYTF	TGTGCCAGCACCCGGGACATCTATGGCTACACCTTC
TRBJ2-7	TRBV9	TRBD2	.	CASSGGLAGAYEQYF	TGTGCCAGCAGCGGGGGACTAGCGGGGGCCTACGAGCAGTACTTC
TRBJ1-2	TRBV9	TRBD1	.	CASRDDQGAYGYTF	TGTGCCAGCAGGGACGACCAGGGGGCCTATGGCTACACCTTC
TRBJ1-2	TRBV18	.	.	CASSPQGEVDYGYTF	TGTGCCAGCTCACCCCAGGGAGAGGTTGACTATGGCTACACCTTC
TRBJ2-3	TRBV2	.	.	CASERDGGITDTQYF	TGTGCCTCCGAGAGGGACGGGGGTATTACAGATACGCAGTATTTT
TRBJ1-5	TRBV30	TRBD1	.	CAWSAGTGISAVSNQPQHF	TGTGCCTGGAGTGCTGGGACAGGAATCTCGGCTGTGAGCAATCAGCCCCAGCATTTT
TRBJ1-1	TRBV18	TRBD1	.	CASSPKIGTGDTEAFF	TGTGCCAGCTCACCAAAAATTGGGACAGGGGACACTGAAGCTTTCTTT
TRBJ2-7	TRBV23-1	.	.	CASVGRIVGTQPGEQYF	TGCGCCAGCGTAGGTAGGATAGTAGGGACCCAGCCGGGAGAGCAGTACTTC
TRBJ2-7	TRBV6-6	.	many	CASRGVAEQYF	TGTGCCAGCAGAGGAGTGGCCGAGCAGTACTTC
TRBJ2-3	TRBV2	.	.	CASSGVGGASTDTQYF	TGTGCCAGCAGTGGAGTCGGCGGGGCTAGCACAGATACGCAGTATTTT
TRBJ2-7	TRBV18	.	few	CASSLLEGSTYEQYF	TGTGCCAGCTCACTTTTAGAGGGTTCCACCTACGAGCAGTACTTC
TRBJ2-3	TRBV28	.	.	CASSPRGSTDTQYF	TGTGCCAGCAGTCCCCGTGGTAGCACAGATACGCAGTATTTT
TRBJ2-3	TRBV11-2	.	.	CASSLAIGFTDTQYF	TGTGCCAGCAGCTTAGCGATAGGTTTCACAGATACGCAGTATTTT
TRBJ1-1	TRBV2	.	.	CASRVATEAFF	TGTGCCAGCAGGGTCGCCACTGAAGCTTTCTTT
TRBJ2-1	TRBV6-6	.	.	CASSALGRGLYPEQFF	TGTGCCAGCAGTGCTCTTGGTCGCGGGCTCTACCCTGAGCAGTTCTTC
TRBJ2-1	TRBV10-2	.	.	CASSDWNNEQFF	TGCGCCAGCAGTGACTGGAACAATGAGCAGTTCTTC
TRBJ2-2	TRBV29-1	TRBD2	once	CSGRGTSGSLNTGELFF	TGCAGCGGACGAGGGACTAGCGGGAGCCTTAACACCGGGGAGCTGTTTTTT
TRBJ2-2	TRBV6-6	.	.	CASRSHTGELFF	TGTGCCAGCAGATCGCACACCGGGGAGCTGTTTTTT
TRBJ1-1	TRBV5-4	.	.	CASSPTRRTEAFF	TGTGCCAGCAGCCCGACCAGGAGAACTGAAGCTTTCTTT
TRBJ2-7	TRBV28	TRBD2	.	CASSVAGTNTYEQYF	TGTGCCAGCAGTGTAGCGGGCACTAATACCTACGAGCAGTACTTC
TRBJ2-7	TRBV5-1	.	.	CASSLDGRVTYEQYF	TGCGCCAGCAGCTTGGACGGCAGGGTAACCTACGAGCAGTACTTC
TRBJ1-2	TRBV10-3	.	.	CAISELQGVQGYTF	TGTGCCATCAGTGAGTTGCAGGGAGTACAAGGCTACACCTTC
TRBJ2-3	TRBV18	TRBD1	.	CASSPGTGGDTQYF	TGTGCCAGCTCACCGGGGACAGGGGGAGATACGCAGTATTTT
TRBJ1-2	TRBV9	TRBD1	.	CASRGQGLYGYAF	TGTGCCAGCAGGGGACAGGGCCTCTATGGCTACGCCTTC
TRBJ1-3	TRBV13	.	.	CASSFGQTYTIYF	TGTGCCAGCAGCTTTGGACAGACCTACACCATATATTTT
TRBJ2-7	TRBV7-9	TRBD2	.	CASSLGGTSGRKPYEQYF	TGTGCCAGCAGCTTAGGTGGGACTAGCGGCAGAAAACCCTACGAGCAGTACTTC
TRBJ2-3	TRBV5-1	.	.	CASSSTSTDTQYF	TGCGCCAGCAGCTCCACTAGCACAGATACGCAGTATTTT